Following are 5 T cell receptor beta chains from one sample sequenced in a study of shared clonotypes between healthy human individuals. Profiling relied on immunoSEQ multiplex PCR, and the TCRdb table lists in-frame clones only, not all of them. This table has about 960,000 clones, over 60% appearing once. The sample was memory CD4+ T cells sorted from blood. This sample's subset: CD45RA-negative fraction. These receptors originate from a man aged 18 to 30 in good health.

The chain links TRBV5-1 to TRBJ2-7; 13 bases are a match to TRBD2. CDR3 length equals 14 residues. Trimming cost V 7 bases and J 7 bases; bases outside gene matches: 8. The V gene's germline CDR1 is SGHRS and CDR2 YFSETQ. The CDR3 is CASGTSGTSWEQYF. CDR3 nucleotide sequence: TGCGCCAGCGGGACTAGCGGGACGAGTTGGGAGCAGTACTTC.

V gene TRBV28 combines with J gene TRBJ2-7, with D perhaps TRBD2 (5 bases). Germline V gives CDR1 MDHEN, CDR2 SYDVKM. The V end was cut by 3 bases, the J end by 4 bases, with 19 bases between. This CDR3 contains 16 residues. DNA of the CDR3: TGTGCCAGCAGTTTCCCCCGGTGGGAGAGTGGTTACGAGCAGTACTTC. This codes for CASSFPRWESGYEQYF.

This clone was found once. The chain has TRBV7-2 and TRBJ2-3, with D tentatively TRBD2 (7 bases). V shed 2 bases and J shed 3 bases, with 21 bases lying between them. The CDR3 extends over 18 amino acids. In germline, CDR1 is SGHTA, CDR2 FQGNSA. This CDR3 reads CASSLMGSSGGGTDTQYF. The DNA of the CDR3 is TGTGCCAGCAGCTTAATGGGCTCTAGCGGAGGGGGGACAGATACGCAGTATTTT.

This sequence joins TRBV19 and TRBJ2-7; D is perhaps TRBD2 (6 bases). V shed 6 bases and J shed 6 bases, with 15 bases lying between them. CDR3 length: 13 amino acids. Germline CDR1 LNHDA, CDR2 SQIVND (reference sequence). CDR3 region: CASRPRDFSEQYF. CDR3 nucleotides: TGTGCCAGTAGACCCCGGGACTTTAGCGAGCAGTACTTC. The full variable domain, completed using reference TRBV19 and TRBJ2-7, is DGGITQSPKYLFRKEGQNVTLSCEQNLNHDAMYWYRQDPGQGLRLIYYSQIVNDFQKGDIAEGYSVSREKKESFPLTVTSAQKNPTAFYLCASRPRDFSEQYFGPGTRLTVT.

This clone showed up just a few times. The chain combines TRBV11-2 with TRBJ2-5; no reliable D call. There are 14 residues in the CDR3. Germline CDR1 is SGHAT and CDR2 is FQNNGV. Trimming shortened V by 2 bases and J by 1 base, and 8 bases separated the two germline ends. The CDR3 sequence is CASSLTRTQETQYF. DNA of the CDR3: TGTGCCAGCAGCTTAACACGCACCCAAGAGACCCAGTACTTC. The full variable domain, in which reference TRBV11-2 and TRBJ2-5 provide the parts outside the CDR3, is EAGVAQSPRYKIIEKRQSVAFWCNPISGHATLYWYQQILGQGPKLLIQFQNNGVVDDSQLPKDRFSAERLKGVDSTLKIQPAKLEDSAVYLCASSLTRTQETQYFGPGTRLLVL.